This is a list of T cell receptor beta chains from one sample in a study of radiotherapy plus CTLA-4 blockade in lung cancer. Generated by immunoSEQ multiplex PCR, the TCRdb table keeps only in-frame clones and is missing some. This sample has around 91,000 clones, with around 88% found just once. The source material was peripheral blood, sampled from a patient treated with radiotherapy plus ipilimumab. The origin of the receptors is a human donor with non-small cell lung cancer that progressed on radiotherapy plus ipilimumab. Each CDR3 is given with its conserved first and last residue. The order of the fields is clone size, V gene, J gene, D gene, CDR3 DNA, CDR3 protein. The D gene is left open where the match is weak. The size of a clone is reported for some rows only, either as once, few or many, or as a class for expanded clones.

once,TRBV9,TRBJ2-1,TRBD2,TGTGCCAGCAGCGTAAGCGGGACCGACTTGGGGAATGAGCAGTTCTTC,CASSVSGTDLGNEQFF
NA,TRBV7-8,TRBJ2-1,NA,TGTGCCAGCAGCCCGGACTCGTACAATGAGCAGTTCTTC,CASSPDSYNEQFF
NA,TRBV7-3,TRBJ2-1,TRBD2,TGTGCCAGCAGAAGACTAGCGGGATTGGATGAGCAGTTCTTC,CASRRLAGLDEQFF
NA,TRBV5-1,TRBJ2-3,NA,TGCGCCAGCAGCTTGGAAGGATCGGATGGAGATACGCAGTATTTT,CASSLEGSDGDTQYF
NA,TRBV18,TRBJ2-7,NA,TGTGCCAGCTCACCGGCCAGCTCCTACGAGCAGTACTTC,CASSPASSYEQYF
few,TRBV27,TRBJ1-3,NA,TGTGCCAGCAGTCCCAGGACAGCCGGCGCCTCTGGAAACACCATATATTTT,CASSPRTAGASGNTIYF
NA,TRBV28,TRBJ2-1,NA,TGTGCCAGCAGTTTTGGAGGGAGCTCCTACAATGAGCAGTTCTTC,CASSFGGSSYNEQFF
NA,TRBV5-8,TRBJ1-4,NA,TGTGCCAGCAGCCCCTTCCCAAGGACGGAAAAACTGTTTTTT,CASSPFPRTEKLFF
NA,TRBV5-6,TRBJ2-3,TRBD2,TGTGCCAGCAGCTTGGCGGGAGGGGCAGATACGCAGTATTTT,CASSLAGGADTQYF
NA,TRBV10-1,TRBJ2-1,NA,TGCGCCAGCAGCCCAAATGGCGGGCGGCTCTACAATGAGCAGTTCTTC,CASSPNGGRLYNEQFF
NA,TRBV6-5,TRBJ2-2,NA,TGTGCCAGCAGTTCCTCAGCCCGGGCTACCGGGGAGCTGTTTTTT,CASSSSARATGELFF
NA,TRBV18,TRBJ1-1,NA,TGTGCCAGCTCATCAGGCACCCAGGGGTGGACTGAAGCTTTCTTT,CASSSGTQGWTEAFF
NA,TRBV7-9,TRBJ2-5,TRBD2,TGTGCCAGCAGCCCGGAGCTAGCGGGAGGGGAGACCCAGTACTTC,CASSPELAGGETQYF
NA,TRBV7-9,TRBJ2-5,NA,TGTGCCAGCAGCCTAACAGGGTGGGGAAGTCAAGAGACCCAGTACTTC,CASSLTGWGSQETQYF
NA,TRBV14,TRBJ2-1,NA,TGTGCCAGCAGCCAAGGACCATGGATTATAGATGAGCAGTTCTTC,CASSQGPWIIDEQFF
NA,TRBV5-1,TRBJ1-2,TRBD1,TGCGCCAGCAGCTTGGGGGACAGACTAGGCTATGGCTACACCTTC,CASSLGDRLGYGYTF
NA,TRBV9,TRBJ2-1,TRBD2,TGTGCCAGCAGCGTAGGGGCTAGCGGGAACAATGAGCAGTTCTTC,CASSVGASGNNEQFF
NA,TRBV2,TRBJ1-4,NA,TGTGCCAGCAGTGATATTAGGGGGGCTAATGAAAAACTGTTTTTT,CASSDIRGANEKLFF
NA,TRBV7-9,TRBJ2-5,NA,TGTGCCAGCAGCTTAGCAGATGCGGCCCAGTACTTC,CASSLADAAQYF
NA,TRBV11-3,TRBJ2-1,NA,TGTGCCAGCAGCTTAGGGGGGCTGATATACAATGAGCAGTTCTTC,CASSLGGLIYNEQFF
NA,TRBV9,TRBJ1-1,NA,TGTGCCAGCAGCGTAGCCCAACAGGGTGAAGCTTTCTTT,CASSVAQQGEAFF
NA,TRBV7-9,TRBJ2-6,NA,TGTGCCAGCACCTCCAGTGGGGCCAACGTCCTGACTTTC,CASTSSGANVLTF
NA,TRBV7-3,TRBJ2-1,NA,TGTGCCAGCAGCGCGGGCTCCTACAATGAGCAGTTCTTC,CASSAGSYNEQFF
NA,TRBV11-3,TRBJ2-4,NA,TGTGCCAGCAGCTTCTACCGCGCCTCCAAAAACATTCAGTACTTC,CASSFYRASKNIQYF
few,TRBV6-5,TRBJ2-7,TRBD1,TGTGCCAGCAGTTACTCGACAGGGAGCTCCTACGAGCAGTACTTC,CASSYSTGSSYEQYF
few,TRBV5-6,TRBJ2-1,NA,TGTGCCAGCAGCCCGACCCCCGGGACTCCCAATGAGCAGTTCTTC,CASSPTPGTPNEQFF
NA,TRBV18,TRBJ2-3,TRBD1,TGTGCCAGCTCACCAAAGTCGACAGGGGGCACAGATACGCAGTATTTT,CASSPKSTGGTDTQYF
once,TRBV2,TRBJ2-3,TRBD2,TGTGCCAGCAGCGCGACTAGCGCGAGCACAGATACGCAGTATTTT,CASSATSASTDTQYF
NA,TRBV7-2,TRBJ2-3,TRBD2,TGTGCCAGCAGCTTAGAGGGACTAGCGGGAGTTAGGGCAGATACGCAGTATTTT,CASSLEGLAGVRADTQYF
NA,TRBV9,TRBJ2-3,NA,TGTGCCAGCAGCGTAGTCGGCGAGACAGACACAGATACGCAGTATTTT,CASSVVGETDTDTQYF
NA,TRBV6-6,TRBJ2-3,TRBD2,TGTGCCACCTCTGGATTAGCGGGAGTGATAGATACGCAGTATTTT,CATSGLAGVIDTQYF
NA,TRBV18,TRBJ1-5,NA,TGTGCCAGCTCGCCTCCCGGGGGCTCTGGGAAGCCCCAGCATTTT,CASSPPGGSGKPQHF
NA,TRBV10-3,TRBJ1-4,NA,TGTGCCATCAGTGGGGCCCGCGGGGTTGAAAAACTGTTTTTT,CAISGARGVEKLFF
NA,TRBV5-4,TRBJ1-2,NA,TGTGCCAGCAGCCCGACCGGACCTTATGGCTACACCTTC,CASSPTGPYGYTF
NA,TRBV5-1,TRBJ1-2,NA,TGCGCCAGCAGCTCTGGACGTATAGAGGGGGGCTACACCTTC,CASSSGRIEGGYTF
NA,TRBV5-6,TRBJ2-3,NA,TGTGCCAGCAGCTTTACTGGGGATACGCAGTATTTT,CASSFTGDTQYF
NA,TRBV9,TRBJ2-2,TRBD2,TGTGCCAGCAGCGCTCCCGGGACTAGCGTAACCGGGGAGCTGTTTTTT,CASSAPGTSVTGELFF
NA,TRBV5-1,TRBJ2-1,TRBD1,TGCGCCAGCGGCGACAGGGCTAGAACCAATGAGCAGTTCTTC,CASGDRARTNEQFF
NA,TRBV7-9,TRBJ2-3,NA,TGTGCCAGCAGCCCCGACAGGCTGATTAGCACAGATACGCAGTATTTT,CASSPDRLISTDTQYF
NA,TRBV27,TRBJ2-2,NA,TGTGCCAGCATTTCACTCGGGACGGCCACCGGGGAGCTGTTTTTT,CASISLGTATGELFF
NA,TRBV6-1,TRBJ2-3,TRBD2,TGTGCCAGCCGGGCGGGAGGCACAGATACGCAGTATTTT,CASRAGGTDTQYF
NA,TRBV6-5,TRBJ2-1,NA,TGTGCCAGCAGGACGGCGGCGGGCCGGGAGCAGTTCTTC,CASRTAAGREQFF
NA,TRBV7-3,TRBJ2-7,NA,TGTGCCAGCAGCTCAGCGGGACAAACCTACGAGCAGTACTTC,CASSSAGQTYEQYF
NA,TRBV9,TRBJ2-3,NA,TGTGCCAGCAGCCCCACGGGGGATCCCACAGATACGCAGTATTTT,CASSPTGDPTDTQYF
NA,TRBV19,TRBJ1-3,NA,TGTGCCAGTAGTATCGGGAACTCTGGAAACACCATATATTTT,CASSIGNSGNTIYF
NA,TRBV4-1,TRBJ1-4,NA,TGCGCCAGCAGCCAAGGGTTTCGGGAAAAACTGTTTTTT,CASSQGFREKLFF
few,TRBV6-6,TRBJ1-2,NA,TGTGCCAGCAGACTCGGACAGCTCTATGGCTACACCTTC,CASRLGQLYGYTF
NA,TRBV19,TRBJ2-2,NA,TGTGCCAGTAGTAGCCTTTCCAACACCGGGGAGCTGTTTTTT,CASSSLSNTGELFF
NA,TRBV7-3,TRBJ2-1,NA,TGTGCCAGCAGCACAAACAATGAGCAGTTCTTC,CASSTNNEQFF
NA,TRBV9,TRBJ1-3,TRBD1,TGTGCCAGCAGCGTAGCCCCCGACCCTCTTGGGACAGGGAAGTTGAACACCATATATTTT,CASSVAPDPLGTGKLNTIYF
NA,TRBV6-1,TRBJ2-7,NA,TGTGCCAGCAGTGAAGGTAATGGGCAGGTTTCCTACGAGCAGTACTTC,CASSEGNGQVSYEQYF
NA,TRBV5-6,TRBJ2-7,NA,TGTGCCAGCAGCTTGTTGCTAGCGCCCTACGAGCAGTACTTC,CASSLLLAPYEQYF
NA,TRBV5-4,TRBJ2-7,NA,TGTGCCAGCAGCTTCGCCCCGACGGCGTACGAGCAGTACTTC,CASSFAPTAYEQYF